Listed here are 4 T cell receptor beta chains from one sample, sequenced in a study of T cells in Graves' hyperthyroidism and ophthalmopathy. RNA transcripts gave rise to amplified TCR beta CDR3 regions. A first-round RT-PCR of the TCR CDR3 used the HTBI primer set. TCRdb independently ran MiXCR on the multiplex PCR reads; one entry per CDR3 protein. The data hold roughly 740,000 distinct CDR3 sequences, with roughly 17% observed a single time. The sequencing sample was made of blood. The source of these receptors is a man aged 18-30 years with Graves' hyperthyroidism.

This clonotype was detected a few times. Without the conserved terminal phenylalanine or tryptophan, this CDR3 likely stems from a read error. The chain is built from TRBV27 and TRBJ2-1; D perhaps matches TRBD1 (6 bases). Trimming left V 2 bases short and J 2 bases short, with 13 bases between. From germline, CDR1 is MNHEY and CDR2 SMNVEV (reference sequence). The CDR3 covers 16 residues. The DNA for the CDR3 is TGTGCCAGCAGTTTAAGGGGGAGTGGGACCTACAATGAGCAGTTCTCC. It is translated as CASSLRGSGTYNEQFS.

About this clonotype: With a much larger clone just one base away, this may be a read error. This chain connects TRBV7-3 to TRBJ1-1, with a possible D match to TRBD1 (5 bases). V lost 2 bases and J 4 bases, leaving 14 bases between the germline ends. The CDR3 consists of 15 residues. Germline values: CDR1 SGHTA, CDR2 FQGTGA. The CDR3 loop reads CASSLVGGEVTEAFF. For the CDR3, the DNA is TGTGCCAGCAGCTTAGTCGGAGGGGAGGTCACTGAAGCTTTCTTT.

The chain is built from TRBV19 and TRBJ1-6, with D uncertain. Per the germline V gene, CDR1 is LNHDA and CDR2 is SQIVND (reference sequence). The V end was cut by 3 bases, the J end by 7 bases, with 10 bases between. The CDR3 spans 14 residues. DNA of the CDR3: TGTGCCAGTAGTATTCGGCGTCTAAATTCACCCCTCCACTTT. As protein: CASSIRRLNSPLHF.

This clonotype was picked up many times. The rearrangement joins TRBV29-1 to TRBJ2-7; D possibly corresponds to TRBD2 (5 bases). The CDR3 extends over 10 amino acids. The germline V gene encodes CDR1 SQVTM and CDR2 ANQGSEA. The V end lost 6 bases, the J end lost 7 bases, and 10 bases lay between the germline ends. CDR3 bases: TGCAGCGTCGGTAGCGAAGAGCAGTACTTC. This sequence encodes CSVGSEEQYF.